Listed below are T cell receptor beta chains from one sample, sequenced in a study of blood T cells in healthy people across ages. Using its own MiXCR run on the 5' RACE reads, TCRdb lists one record per CDR3 protein. The sample lists 750,000 to 950,000 distinct CDR3 sequences, about 26% occurring once. A further study also used this sample, focusing on T cells of mothers and their children.

The source material was blood. These receptors were obtained from a boy aged 5-17 years in good health. Both conserved end residues are part of each CDR3. The order of the fields is J gene, CDR3 length, D gene, V gene, clone size, CDR3 DNA, CDR3 protein. D genes are given only for firm matches. Clone size, where shown, is once, few, many, or a class for clones that have expanded.

j_call: TRBJ2-2; cdr3_length: 15; d_call: TRBD1; v_call: TRBV5-1; clone_size: -; cdr3_nt: TGCGCCAGCAGCTTGGGGACAGGGGGCGTCGGGGAGCTGTTTTTT; cdr3_aa: CASSLGTGGVGELFF
j_call: TRBJ2-4; cdr3_length: 13; d_call: -; v_call: TRBV5-1; clone_size: -; cdr3_nt: TGCGCCAGCAGCGAGCGGACCAAAAACATTCAGTACTTC; cdr3_aa: CASSERTKNIQYF
j_call: TRBJ2-1; cdr3_length: 17; d_call: TRBD2; v_call: TRBV9; clone_size: once; cdr3_nt: TGTGCCAGCAGCCCACAGTCGGGACTAGCGGGGGACAATGAGCAGTTCTTC; cdr3_aa: CASSPQSGLAGDNEQFF
j_call: TRBJ1-6; cdr3_length: 13; d_call: TRBD1; v_call: TRBV12-3/TRBV12-4; clone_size: few; cdr3_nt: TGTGCCAGCAGTCGGACAGGGGATTCACCCCTCCACTTT; cdr3_aa: CASSRTGDSPLHF
j_call: TRBJ1-2; cdr3_length: 13; d_call: -; v_call: TRBV19; clone_size: -; cdr3_nt: TGTGCCAGTAGTATAGACTCAATCTATGGCTACACCTTC; cdr3_aa: CASSIDSIYGYTF
j_call: TRBJ1-2; cdr3_length: 18; d_call: -; v_call: TRBV5-1; clone_size: -; cdr3_nt: TGCGCCAGCAGCGTCCTACCCCTGGGACGGAATTCTAACTATGGCTACACCTTC; cdr3_aa: CASSVLPLGRNSNYGYTF
j_call: TRBJ2-6; cdr3_length: 20; d_call: TRBD2; v_call: TRBV9; clone_size: -; cdr3_nt: TGTGCCAGCAGCGTAGTCGGGGGTAGCGGGGACGTCTCTGGGGCCAACGTCCTGACTTTC; cdr3_aa: CASSVVGGSGDVSGANVLTF
j_call: TRBJ1-4; cdr3_length: 13; d_call: TRBD1; v_call: TRBV29-1; clone_size: few; cdr3_nt: TGCAGCGCTTACAGGGGGGCCGGGGAAAAACTGTTTTTT; cdr3_aa: CSAYRGAGEKLFF
j_call: TRBJ1-6; cdr3_length: 16; d_call: -; v_call: TRBV6-1; clone_size: -; cdr3_nt: TGTGCCAGTACAGACGTACGTTGGGTTAATAATTCACCCCTCCACTTT; cdr3_aa: CASTDVRWVNNSPLHF
j_call: TRBJ1-4; cdr3_length: 13; d_call: -; v_call: TRBV12-3/TRBV12-4; clone_size: -; cdr3_nt: TGTGCCAGCAGACGGGACTTCGGGGAAAAACTGTTTTTT; cdr3_aa: CASRRDFGEKLFF
j_call: TRBJ2-3; cdr3_length: 18; d_call: TRBD2; v_call: TRBV10-2; clone_size: -; cdr3_nt: TGCGCCAGCATTCCTAGGCGGGGGGCATCATTCTCCCCAGATACGCAGTATTTT; cdr3_aa: CASIPRRGASFSPDTQYF
j_call: TRBJ2-5; cdr3_length: 16; d_call: -; v_call: TRBV5-1; clone_size: -; cdr3_nt: TGCGCCAGCAGCCCCGAAGGAGGGCCAGGAAGAGAGACCCAGTACTTC; cdr3_aa: CASSPEGGPGRETQYF
j_call: TRBJ2-1; cdr3_length: 13; d_call: -; v_call: TRBV12-3/TRBV12-4; clone_size: few; cdr3_nt: TGTGCCAGCACCCAGGGGTCGTACAATGAGCAGTTCTTC; cdr3_aa: CASTQGSYNEQFF
j_call: TRBJ1-5; cdr3_length: 13; d_call: TRBD1; v_call: TRBV29-1; clone_size: -; cdr3_nt: TGCAGCGTTGGCACAGGGGACAATCAGCCCCAGCATTTT; cdr3_aa: CSVGTGDNQPQHF
j_call: TRBJ1-5; cdr3_length: 12; d_call: TRBD1; v_call: TRBV5-1; clone_size: few; cdr3_nt: TGCGCCGGACAGGCTAGCAATCAGCCCCAGCATTTT; cdr3_aa: CAGQASNQPQHF
j_call: TRBJ1-2; cdr3_length: 15; d_call: -; v_call: TRBV15; clone_size: -; cdr3_nt: TGTGCCACCAGCAGAGACCAGACAGGCTTCTATGGCTACACCTTC; cdr3_aa: CATSRDQTGFYGYTF
j_call: TRBJ2-7; cdr3_length: 15; d_call: TRBD2; v_call: TRBV6-2/TRBV6-3; clone_size: few; cdr3_nt: TGTGCCAGCAGTTACATGGGGAGGGGACCCTACGAGCAGTACTTC; cdr3_aa: CASSYMGRGPYEQYF